This T cell receptor beta chain stems from a study of shared clonotypes between healthy human individuals. Study overall: The donor group consisted of a couple of women and three men, aged 18 to 49. General study findings and limits: Limitation of the genetic and exposure-history diversity represented came from the few donors. Blood was the sole source, and tissue repertoires probably differ.

V shed 0 bases and J shed 6 bases, with 12 bases lying between them. The CDR3 is 14 residues long. Germline V gene data show CDR1 as SEHNR and CDR2 as FQNEAQ (reference sequence). Replicate PCRs run on unsorted PBMC used around 0.3 ug DNA, which was tens of thousands of T cell genomes. Sequencing was performed with immunoSEQ multiplex PCR; in TCRdb, only in-frame clones are kept and a portion is missing. This table has roughly 500,000 clones, around 74% appearing once. On this clone: No antigen is known for it.

V and J are TRBV7-9 and TRBJ2-7, with TRBD1 as a possible D gene (5 bases). The sample was PBMCs. The receptor comes from a woman between 40 and 55 years old in good health. Some clones in this sample may be carry-over from other donors' samples. The DNA for the CDR3 is TGTGCCAGCAGCTTAGCGGGGCGGCTAGGCGAGCAGTACTTC. It encodes CASSLAGRLGEQYF.